The rows below give T cell receptor beta chains drawn from one sample of a study of shared clonotypes between healthy human individuals. Here immunoSEQ multiplex PCR was the method, and the copy in TCRdb shows in-frame clones only, minus some. The sample lists about 460,000 clones; around 77% were seen once. The sequenced sample consisted of PBMCs. All receptors derive from a woman between 35 and 50 years old in good health. Some clones in this sample may be carry-over from other donors' samples. CDR3s include the opening cysteine and the closing phenylalanine or tryptophan. Fields, in order: V gene, D gene, J gene, clone size, CDR3 DNA, CDR3 protein. A D gene is named only where the DNA matches it firmly. Size tells how often a clone was seen (once, few, many) or the class of an expanded clone, and some rows leave it out.

v_call: TRBV29-1; d_call: .; j_call: TRBJ2-2; clone_size: .; cdr3_nt: TGCAGCGTTGCCGGGAACACCGGGGAGCTGTTTTTT; cdr3_aa: CSVAGNTGELFF
v_call: TRBV6-5; d_call: TRBD2; j_call: TRBJ2-7; clone_size: .; cdr3_nt: TGTGCCAGCAGGTCCCCGGGAGGACACGAGCAGTACTTC; cdr3_aa: CASRSPGGHEQYF
v_call: TRBV29-1; d_call: TRBD1; j_call: TRBJ2-2; clone_size: .; cdr3_nt: TGCAGCGTTCCAGCACAGGGGGCAGTACTGGGCACCGGGGAGCTGTTTTTT; cdr3_aa: CSVPAQGAVLGTGELFF
v_call: TRBV18; d_call: .; j_call: TRBJ2-5; clone_size: .; cdr3_nt: TGTGCCAGCTCACCAAGGCTAGCTGGCGGGGTGAAGACCCAGTACTTC; cdr3_aa: CASSPRLAGGVKTQYF
v_call: TRBV28; d_call: .; j_call: TRBJ1-1; clone_size: .; cdr3_nt: TGTGCCAGTTGGGAGAGGGAAACTGAAGCTTTCTTT; cdr3_aa: CASWERETEAFF
v_call: TRBV19; d_call: TRBD1; j_call: TRBJ2-1; clone_size: .; cdr3_nt: TGTGCCAGTAGTAATGACAGGGCCTACAATGAGCAGTTCTTC; cdr3_aa: CASSNDRAYNEQFF
v_call: TRBV29-1; d_call: TRBD2; j_call: TRBJ2-1; clone_size: .; cdr3_nt: TGCAGCGTTTCCCCGACTAGCGGGAACGAGCAGTTCTTC; cdr3_aa: CSVSPTSGNEQFF
v_call: TRBV11-2; d_call: .; j_call: TRBJ1-2; clone_size: .; cdr3_nt: TGTGCCAGCAGCTTAGATATGGGCTACACCTTC; cdr3_aa: CASSLDMGYTF
v_call: TRBV19; d_call: .; j_call: TRBJ1-2; clone_size: .; cdr3_nt: TGTGCCAGTAGTATTTCGGGGGACTATGGCTACACCTTC; cdr3_aa: CASSISGDYGYTF
v_call: TRBV6-1; d_call: .; j_call: TRBJ2-7; clone_size: .; cdr3_nt: TGTGCCAGCAGCGAGGAGGGAATGGTGAGCTACGAGCAGTACTTC; cdr3_aa: CASSEEGMVSYEQYF
v_call: TRBV11-1; d_call: .; j_call: TRBJ2-1; clone_size: .; cdr3_nt: TGTGCCAGCAGCCCAAAAGCAGGGGGAGGTGAGTTCTTC; cdr3_aa: CASSPKAGGGEFF
v_call: TRBV9; d_call: TRBD2; j_call: TRBJ2-3; clone_size: .; cdr3_nt: TGTGCCAGCACCGTAGGTGGGCTAGCGGGAGGGCAGAGCACAGATACGCAGTATTTT; cdr3_aa: CASTVGGLAGGQSTDTQYF
v_call: TRBV28; d_call: .; j_call: TRBJ2-1; clone_size: .; cdr3_nt: TGTGCCAGCAGTTTCGCAGGGGTGGACTACAATGAGCAGTTCTTC; cdr3_aa: CASSFAGVDYNEQFF
v_call: TRBV7-3; d_call: .; j_call: TRBJ2-1; clone_size: .; cdr3_nt: TGTGCCAGCAGCATTAGTCACCTATACAATGAGCAGTTCTTC; cdr3_aa: CASSISHLYNEQFF
v_call: TRBV5-6; d_call: .; j_call: TRBJ1-2; clone_size: .; cdr3_nt: TGTGCCAGCAGACGAACAGGGCTGAGCTATGGCTACACCTTC; cdr3_aa: CASRRTGLSYGYTF
v_call: TRBV27; d_call: .; j_call: TRBJ2-7; clone_size: .; cdr3_nt: TGTGCCAGCAGTTTTGGACAGAAATACGAGCAGTACTTC; cdr3_aa: CASSFGQKYEQYF
v_call: TRBV5-1; d_call: TRBD1; j_call: TRBJ1-2; clone_size: few; cdr3_nt: TGCGCCAGCAGCCAGGGACAGACAATCTATGGCTACACCTTC; cdr3_aa: CASSQGQTIYGYTF
v_call: TRBV28; d_call: .; j_call: TRBJ1-1; clone_size: .; cdr3_nt: TGTGCCAGCAGTTTGCCGATGGACACTGAAGCTTTCTTT; cdr3_aa: CASSLPMDTEAFF
v_call: TRBV19; d_call: .; j_call: TRBJ1-5; clone_size: few; cdr3_nt: TGTGCCAGTAGTCCCAGCAGGGAGGTCCCGCCCCAGCATTTT; cdr3_aa: CASSPSREVPPQHF
v_call: TRBV27; d_call: .; j_call: TRBJ1-5; clone_size: .; cdr3_nt: TGTGCCAGCCAGGGAGTAGGCCAGCCCCAGCATTTT; cdr3_aa: CASQGVGQPQHF
v_call: TRBV6-1; d_call: .; j_call: TRBJ2-7; clone_size: .; cdr3_nt: TGTGCCAGCAGTGTCGTCCTGAGGGACGAGCAGTACTTC; cdr3_aa: CASSVVLRDEQYF
v_call: TRBV28; d_call: .; j_call: TRBJ1-4; clone_size: few; cdr3_nt: TGTGCCAGCAGCCCGTTTGTGAGGGCTGTTGAAAAACTGTTTTTT; cdr3_aa: CASSPFVRAVEKLFF
v_call: TRBV11-2; d_call: .; j_call: TRBJ2-7; clone_size: .; cdr3_nt: TGTGCCAGCACCGTTAAGGACGGCGCCTACGAGCAGTACTTC; cdr3_aa: CASTVKDGAYEQYF
v_call: TRBV30; d_call: TRBD1; j_call: TRBJ2-7; clone_size: many; cdr3_nt: TGTGCCTGCGACAAACCTAACAGGGGTACCCACGAGCAGTACTTC; cdr3_aa: CACDKPNRGTHEQYF
v_call: TRBV27; d_call: .; j_call: TRBJ2-7; clone_size: once; cdr3_nt: TGTGCCAGCAGTTCCAGAACAGAGACCTACGAGCAGTACTTC; cdr3_aa: CASSSRTETYEQYF
v_call: TRBV28; d_call: .; j_call: TRBJ1-5; clone_size: .; cdr3_nt: TGTGCCAGCAGTTTAGTCGGGCAGAGCAATCAGCCCCAGCATTTT; cdr3_aa: CASSLVGQSNQPQHF
v_call: TRBV6-1; d_call: .; j_call: TRBJ2-1; clone_size: .; cdr3_nt: TGTGCCAGCAGTCCAGGGGACAATGAGCAGTTCTTC; cdr3_aa: CASSPGDNEQFF
v_call: TRBV5-4; d_call: TRBD2; j_call: TRBJ2-2; clone_size: many; cdr3_nt: TGTGCCAGCAGCTTAGTGCCGGGACTAGCTGCTGCCGGGGAGCTGTTTTTT; cdr3_aa: CASSLVPGLAAAGELFF
v_call: TRBV5-1; d_call: TRBD2; j_call: TRBJ2-7; clone_size: many; cdr3_nt: TGCGCCAGCAGCTCCTCGACTAGCGGGCCCGGCGAGCAGTACTTC; cdr3_aa: CASSSSTSGPGEQYF
v_call: TRBV5-6; d_call: .; j_call: TRBJ2-1; clone_size: .; cdr3_nt: TGTGCCAGCAGCTTGTATAGACGCGAGCAGTTCTTC; cdr3_aa: CASSLYRREQFF
v_call: TRBV6-1; d_call: TRBD2; j_call: TRBJ2-5; clone_size: few; cdr3_nt: TGTGCCAGCGGGGGACTAGCGGGAGTTCCTGAGGAGCAGTACTTC; cdr3_aa: CASGGLAGVPEEQYF
v_call: TRBV2; d_call: .; j_call: TRBJ2-3; clone_size: .; cdr3_nt: TGTGCCAGCAGTGCTAGCGTTTCGGATACGCAGTATTTT; cdr3_aa: CASSASVSDTQYF
v_call: TRBV7-3; d_call: TRBD1; j_call: TRBJ1-1; clone_size: .; cdr3_nt: TGTGCCAGCAGCTTCGACAGGGGGCGTCACACTGAAGCTTTCTTT; cdr3_aa: CASSFDRGRHTEAFF
v_call: TRBV15; d_call: .; j_call: TRBJ2-7; clone_size: .; cdr3_nt: TGTGCCACCAGCAGAGATGAGGAATACGAGCAGTACTTC; cdr3_aa: CATSRDEEYEQYF
v_call: TRBV28; d_call: TRBD1; j_call: TRBJ1-2; clone_size: .; cdr3_nt: TGTGCCAGCATCACGGGTGGACAGGGCTATGGCTACACCTTC; cdr3_aa: CASITGGQGYGYTF
v_call: TRBV18; d_call: .; j_call: TRBJ2-7; clone_size: .; cdr3_nt: TGTGCCAGCTCAAAAGGGACAGCGGGACGCTACGAGCAGTACTTC; cdr3_aa: CASSKGTAGRYEQYF